Listed below are T cell receptor beta chains from one sample, sequenced in a study of T cell responses to AZD1222 COVID-19 vaccine. Clones were sequenced by immunoSEQ multiplex PCR, and TCRdb holds only the in-frame ones, with some missing. The table records some 150,000 clones, about nine tenths of them present only once. Sequencing used peripheral blood, obtained on day 0 of AZD1222 vaccination. These receptors were obtained from an adult in good health. Each CDR3 is given with its conserved first and last residue.

>TRBJ2-7|TRBV11-2|17
CASSLGELAGGPGEQYF
>TRBJ2-1|TRBV5-8|14
CASSYGGAYNEQFF
>TRBJ1-1|TRBV7-2|16
CASSLALRTGETEAFF
>TRBJ2-5|TRBV6-5|12
CASRGAQETQYF
>TRBJ2-3|TRBV2|14
CASLARGYTDTQYF
>TRBJ2-3|TRBV28|14
CASRTGLATDTQYF
>TRBJ2-7|TRBV30|15
CAWSWQSPVRYEQYF
>TRBJ1-3|TRBV12-3/TRBV12-4|12
CASSQGGNTIYF
>TRBJ1-6|TRBV30|15
CAWSVLGNYNSPLHF
>TRBJ2-2|TRBV6-5|15
CASAPGGENTGELFF
>TRBJ1-1|TRBV6-5|11
CASRLGPEAFF
>TRBJ2-1|TRBV5-1|15
CASSFSSGIYNEQFF
>TRBJ2-7|TRBV7-8|17
CASSSGRQARAPYEQYF
>TRBJ2-5|TRBV18|13
CASSPLERETQYF
>TRBJ2-3|TRBV5-5|14
CASSAWTTTDTQYF
>TRBJ2-5|TRBV6-5|12
CASSLNRDRQYF
>TRBJ2-2|TRBV9|16
CASSGTSGRAFGELFF
>TRBJ1-6|TRBV27|14
CASSWGQLNSPLHF
>TRBJ2-1|TRBV7-8|17
CASSLVILARNHNEQFF
>TRBJ1-4|TRBV28|15
CASSSPGGTNEKLFF
>TRBJ1-2|TRBV2|15
CASSGASQGADGYTF
>TRBJ2-3|TRBV3-1/TRBV3-2|14
CASSPRTSTDTQYF
>TRBJ1-1|TRBV7-6|15
CASSLLRTGETEAFF
>TRBJ2-7|TRBV5-5|15
CASSLYGGSANEQYF
>TRBJ2-7|TRBV9|13
CASSVDPFHEQYF
>TRBJ2-1|TRBV6-5|15
CASSDSGERYNEQFF
>TRBJ1-2|TRBV7-9|18
CASSAQHRALALNYGYTF
>TRBJ2-3|TRBV13|14
CASSFFRVSDTQYF
>TRBJ1-1|TRBV6-5|13
CASSRSGRTEAFF
>TRBJ1-4|TRBV21-1|16
CARWTGAIATNEKLFF
>TRBJ1-5|TRBV6-9|15
CASSYGPTGDQPQHF
>TRBJ1-5|TRBV5-4|13
CASSLQPDQPQHF
>TRBJ2-5|TRBV7-3|14
CASSLNGARETQYF
>TRBJ2-5|TRBV7-2|15
CASSLATSVKETQYF
>TRBJ2-1|TRBV7-9|14
CASSGVELYNEQFF
>TRBJ2-1|TRBV7-2|15
CAGGVGSGGNNEQFF
>TRBJ1-2|TRBV4-2|13
CASSERSTYGYTF
>TRBJ1-3|TRBV29-1|14
CSVTGQDSGNTIYF
>TRBJ1-4|TRBV11-2|14
CASSSMRHAEKLFF
>TRBJ1-1|TRBV2|14
CASKQALMNTEAFF
>TRBJ2-3|TRBV5-4|15
CASGASGGSTDTQYF
>TRBJ2-2|TRBV15|15
CATSRDQPPRGELFF
>TRBJ1-2|TRBV28|14
CASSLGGRDYGYTF
>TRBJ1-3|TRBV5-5|16
CASSGGLDYSGNTIYF
>TRBJ2-7|TRBV7-9|16
CASSSRDRVPGYEQYF
>TRBJ1-2|TRBV12-3/TRBV12-4|12
CASRTGGYGYTF
>TRBJ1-4|TRBV6-5|14
CASGQGAGDEKLFF
>TRBJ1-1|TRBV6-5|11
CASRNNLEAFF